Below are 21 T cell receptor beta chains sequenced from a single sample in a study of blood T cell repertoires in COVID-19. This table comes from immunoSEQ multiplex PCR, and its TCRdb copy is limited to in-frame clones, with some not included. The sample holds around 140,000 clones, roughly 89% seen once. The sequenced sample consisted of peripheral blood. The receptors come from a man aged 55 to 70 with active or convalescent COVID-19.

The rearrangement links TRBV10-1 to TRBJ2-2, with a tentative D call TRBD1 (6 bases). V lost 9 bases, J lost 5 bases, and 13 bases lay in between. CDR1 WNHNN and CDR2 SYGVQD come from the germline V gene (reference sequence). The CDR3 has 13 residues. The CDR3 reads CARVPRGTGELFF. The CDR3 DNA is TGCGCCAGAGTGCCCAGGGGAACCGGGGAGCTGTTTTTT.

The chain combines TRBV6-5 with TRBJ1-5; tentatively, D is TRBD1 (5 bases). V was clipped by 6 bases and J by 11 bases, with 14 bases between them. The CDR3 totals 12 residues. Per germline, CDR1 MNHEY and CDR2 SVGAGI. In nucleotides, the CDR3 is TGTGCCAGCAGCTCCCTCAAGGGGTCCCAGCATTTT. This codes for CASSSLKGSQHF.

J is TRBJ1-6 and V is TRBV7-2; D might be TRBD1 (5 bases). V shed 8 bases and J shed 7 bases, with 15 bases lying between them. Germline CDR1 is SGHTA and CDR2 is FQGNSA. The CDR3 loop spans 14 amino acids. The CDR3 region has the DNA TGTGCCAGCGAATCCAGGGCTGGGAATTCACCCCTCCACTTT. This codes for CASESRAGNSPLHF.

V usage is TRBV7-9 and J usage is TRBJ1-4; D uncertain. The CDR3 runs 13 residues. Germline V gene lookup returns CDR1 SEHNR and CDR2 FQNEAQ (reference sequence). The germline V and J ends were trimmed by 1 base and 9 bases, with 9 bases remaining between them. CDR3 coding DNA: TGTGCCAGCAGCTTAGAAGGACTGAAAAAACTGTTTTTT. Its protein product is CASSLEGLKKLFF.

The chain joins TRBV7-9 to TRBJ2-5; D remains unclear. This CDR3 has 15 amino acids. V was cut by 1 base and J by 1 base, with 10 bases left in between. Germline V CDR1 and CDR2: SEHNR, FQNEAQ (reference sequence). The CDR3 protein is CASSLVQLTQETQYF. The CDR3 coding sequence is TGTGCCAGCAGCTTAGTACAGCTAACCCAAGAGACCCAGTACTTC.

The chain joins TRBV10-3 to TRBJ1-3; D perhaps matches TRBD1 (6 bases). The CDR3 sequence is 15 residues long. Germline CDR1 ENHRY, CDR2 SYGVKD. Trimming took off 0 bases at V and 4 bases at J, with 10 bases between the two ends. CDR3 region: CAISESLGGGNTIYF. CDR3 nucleotide sequence: TGTGCCATCAGTGAGTCCCTAGGGGGAGGAAACACCATATATTTT.

The chain has TRBV7-2 and TRBJ2-7; possible D gene TRBD2, 6 bases. In germline, CDR1 is SGHTA, CDR2 FQGNSA. The ends were cut back, 0 bases at V and 5 bases at J, with 11 bases in the middle. The CDR3 sequence is 14 residues long. The CDR3 DNA is TGTGCCAGCAGCTTAGCGGGGGGAAAAAACGAGCAGTACTTC. Its protein product is CASSLAGGKNEQYF.

This clone was seen once. The rearrangement links TRBV14 to TRBJ2-1, with D possibly being TRBD1 (6 bases). The germline CDR1 and CDR2 sequences are SGHDN and FVKESK. The CDR3 length is 16 residues. Between the trimmed V and J ends, which lost 3 bases and 0 bases, there was a span of 12 bases. The CDR3 region has the DNA TGTGCCAGCAGCCAGGGGGCGGCTAGCTCCTACAATGAGCAGTTCTTC. Its translation is CASSQGAASSYNEQFF.

This rearrangement joins TRBV5-5 to TRBJ1-4, with D maybe TRBD1 (5 bases). The V and J ends lost 7 bases and 5 bases respectively, with 18 bases between them. Per germline, CDR1 SGHKS and CDR2 YYEKEE (reference sequence). This CDR3 comprises 15 residues. CDR3 residues: CASAPGQGMNEKLFF. Here the CDR3 DNA reads TGTGCCAGCGCCCCTGGGCAGGGAATGAATGAAAAACTGTTTTTT.

V and J are TRBV4-2 and TRBJ1-5; 7 bases are shared with TRBD1. Germline V gene lookup returns CDR1 LGHNA and CDR2 YNFKEQ. The CDR3 loop spans 15 amino acids. V lost 4 bases, J lost 1 base, and 4 bases stayed unmatched. The DNA for the CDR3 is TGTGCCAGCAGCCCGGAGGGGGCAAGCAATCAGCCCCAGCATTTT. Translating gives CASSPEGASNQPQHF.

This CDR3 is CASSLDNGFNREYTIYF. CDR3 bases: TGTGCCAGCAGCTTAGATAACGGGTTCAACAGGGAATACACCATATATTTT. V usage is TRBV11-2 and J usage is TRBJ1-3; D might be TRBD1 (6 bases). Germline V gene lookup returns CDR1 SGHAT and CDR2 FQNNGV. V was cut by 0 bases and J by 8 bases, with 20 bases left in between. This CDR3 has 17 residues.

This clone was seen only once. V gene TRBV4-3 combines with J gene TRBJ1-2, with 9 bases identical to TRBD1. Per the germline V gene, CDR1 is LGHNA and CDR2 is YSLEER. J gave up 2 bases and V 1 base, and 20 bases lay outside the gene matches. CDR3 size: 21 residues. CDR3 nucleotides: TGCGCCAGCAGCCAAGGCACGGACCTTCTTGGGGGACAGGGAGACAACTATGGCTACACCTTC. It translates to CASSQGTDLLGGQGDNYGYTF.

This chain links TRBV7-2 with TRBJ1-1, with a possible D match to TRBD1 (6 bases). CDR1 is SGHTA, CDR2 FQGNSA, per germline. V shed 11 bases and J shed 0 bases, with 25 bases lying between them. CDR3 size: 17 residues. DNA of the CDR3: TGTGCCGGGATCGGGGGGCTCGTAGGAAGCATGAACACTGAAGCTTTCTTT. This gives the protein CAGIGGLVGSMNTEAFF.

The chain links TRBV6-5 to TRBJ2-2, with D possibly being TRBD2 (7 bases). The germline V gene encodes CDR1 MNHEY and CDR2 SVGAGI. The CDR3 contains 16 residues. Trimming removed 2 bases from V and 4 bases from J, with 14 bases in between. The CDR3 nucleotides read TGTGCCAGCAGTTACGGGCACAGGGAGGGCACCGGGGAGCTGTTTTTT. Encoded protein: CASSYGHREGTGELFF.

The chain carries TRBV7-8 and TRBJ2-1; tentatively, D is TRBD2 (6 bases). Between the trimmed V and J ends, which lost 4 bases and 10 bases, there was a span of 20 bases. The CDR3 totals 15 residues. From germline, CDR1 is SGHVS and CDR2 FQNEAQ. This chain's CDR3 is CASSSPRENRAEQFF. CDR3 in DNA: TGTGCCAGCAGCTCCCCGCGGGAAAATAGGGCGGAGCAGTTCTTC.

The table lists this clone with a count of one. The CDR3 DNA sequence: TGCGCCAGCAGCCAAGGACGGACAGGTCCTAACTATGGCTACACCTTC. As protein: CASSQGRTGPNYGYTF. The rearrangement joins TRBV4-3 to TRBJ1-2; 7 nucleotides align to TRBD1. CDR1 is LGHNA, CDR2 YSLEER, per germline. This CDR3 is built from 16 residues. V lost 1 base to trimming and J lost 0 bases; unmatched junction nucleotides: 5.

This sequence joins TRBV6-2 or TRBV6-3 and TRBJ2-6, with a tentative D call TRBD2 (6 bases). Germline CDR1 MNHEY, CDR2 SVGEGT. The V end was cut by 5 bases, the J end by 0 bases, with 17 bases between. The CDR3 spans 18 residues. The CDR3: CASSPVGTDYSGANVLTF. The CDR3 DNA sequence: TGTGCCAGCAGTCCCGTAGGGACGGACTACTCTGGGGCCAACGTCCTGACTTTC.

V is TRBV5-1 and J is TRBJ2-7; possibly TRBD1 for D (5 bases). Per germline, CDR1 SGHRS and CDR2 YFSETQ. CDR3 length: 14 amino acids. V lost 2 bases and J lost 0, with 9 bases in between. CDR3 nucleotides: TGCGCCAGCAGCTTTCAGGGCTACTCCTACGAGCAGTACTTC. Encoded protein: CASSFQGYSYEQYF.

The chain combines TRBV3-1 (or the pseudogene TRBV3-2) with TRBJ1-1; unclear D gene. Germline V gene sequence: CDR1 LGHDT, CDR2 YNNKEL (reference sequence). This CDR3 is 15 amino acids long. V lost 4 bases and J 10 bases, leaving 22 bases between the germline ends. CDR3 bases: TGTGCCAGCAGCCGAAACGAGCCATCGGTTCATGGAGCTTTCTTT. It is translated as CASSRNEPSVHGAFF.

The V and J genes are TRBV19 and TRBJ1-2; perhaps TRBD1 as D (6 bases). The CDR3 runs to 13 residues. Trimming removed 5 bases at V and 8 bases at J, with 15 bases between. Germline V gene sequence: CDR1 LNHDA, CDR2 SQIVND (reference sequence). The CDR3 reads CASSAQGRRGYTF. DNA of the CDR3: TGTGCCAGTAGTGCTCAGGGGCGTAGAGGCTACACCTTC.

The rearrangement joins TRBV24-1 to TRBJ2-2, with TRBD1 matching 8 bases. The CDR3 extends over 17 amino acids. The V gene's germline CDR1 is KGHDR and CDR2 SFDVKD. V was pared by 2 bases and J by 7 bases, with 11 bases of the junction left unmatched. The chain's CDR3 is CATSDSTAQGAIGELFF. As DNA, the CDR3 is TGTGCCACCAGTGATTCCACAGCCCAGGGGGCGATCGGGGAGCTGTTTTTT.